This T cell receptor beta chain emerged from a study of T cell repertoires in cytomegalovirus infection. This clonotype has a handful of counts. The target antigen is unknown. In TCRdb, the reads were re-called with MiXCR into one record per CDR3 protein. Among about 920,000 distinct CDR3 sequences, around 32% were seen once, and the ten largest hold roughly 12%. The germline V and J ends were trimmed by 1 base and 3 bases, with 15 bases remaining between them. Germline CDR1 SGHRS, CDR2 YFSETQ. There are 16 residues in the CDR3. This clonotype originated in a human donor in good health (CMV status not recorded). Some clones in this sample may be carry-over from other donors' samples. This chain connects TRBV5-1 to TRBJ2-3, with TRBD2 as a possible D gene (6 bases). Specimen: cultured CD8+ T cells from PBMCs, collected from culture after CMV antigen stimulation. The CDR3, as DNA: TGCGCCAGCAGCTTGCCCAAGGAGGGGCCTACAGATACGCAGTATTTT. Its translation: CASSLPKEGPTDTQYF.